This T cell receptor (beta chain) was documented in a study of blood T cell repertoires in COVID-19. Assay used: immunoSEQ multiplex PCR; TCRdb lists only in-frame clones, some missing. The sample lists some 200,000 clones, 87% occurring once. Sequenced input: PBMCs or T cells enriched from blood (not recorded which). The clonotype originates from a woman under 40 who had recovered from COVID-19.

The CDR3 here is CASSLRGSIYNEQFF. The CDR3 region has the DNA TGTGCCAGCAGCTTAAGAGGGAGTATCTACAATGAGCAGTTCTTC. The chain joins TRBV11-3 to TRBJ2-1; TRBD2 might be the D (5 bases). The ends were cut back, 2 bases at V and 3 bases at J, with 11 bases in the middle. Germline assignment: CDR1 SGHNT and CDR2 YENEEA. The CDR3 is made up of 15 amino acids. The variable domain in full, with the rest retrieved from reference TRBV11-3 and TRBJ2-1, is EAGVVQSPRYKIIEKKQPVAFWCNPISGHNTLYWYLQNLGQGPELLIRYENEEAVDDSQLPKDRFSAERLKGVDSTLKIQPAELGDSAVYLCASSLRGSIYNEQFFGPGTRLTVL.